The rows below give T cell receptor delta chains drawn from one sample of a study of Vδ1+ human thymocytes. TCRdb re-analyzed the multiplex PCR reads via CATT. The table records about 58,000 delta-chain clones, over 12% of them present only once. Sequences were obtained from Vdelta1+ gamma-delta thymocytes from the thymus. The source is a girl in the first two years of life who had congenital heart surgery. Each CDR3 is given with its conserved first and last residue. Each record gives: V gene, J gene, D gene, clone size, CDR3 protein, CDR3 DNA. The D gene is left open where the match is weak. Size is stated for part of the rows, as once, few or many counts, or as a class when the clone is expanded.

>TRDV1|TRDJ1|TRDD3|.
CALVIWSAYLYWGETDKLIF
TGTGCTCTTGTAATTTGGAGCGCCTACCTTTACTGGGGGGAGACCGATAAACTCATCTTT
>TRDV1|TRDJ1|.|.
CALGVPLLLGAPFSYTDKLIF
TGTGCTCTTGGGGTGCCCCTCCTACTCGGGGCTCCCTTCTCGTACACCGATAAACTCATCTTT
>TRDV1|TRDJ1|.|.
CALGEVPFHLVPRGSDKLIF
TGTGCTCTTGGGGAAGTCCCCTTCCACCTGGTTCCGCGTGGGTCCGATAAACTCATCTTT
>TRDV2|TRDJ1|TRDD3|many
CACAMGDYPPDKLIF
TGTGCCTGTGCCATGGGGGATTACCCACCCGATAAACTCATCTTT
>TRDV1|TRDJ1|.|few
CALGRYDRLGTWGLIKLIF
TGTGCTCTTGGGAGGTATGACCGATTAGGAACCTGGGGACTTATTAAACTCATCTTT
>TRDV1|TRDJ1|TRDD3|.
CAVGESPTGGSYTDKLIF
TGTGCTGTTGGGGAATCTCCAACTGGGGGATCGTACACCGATAAACTCATCTTT
>TRDV1|TRDJ1|TRDD2|few
CALGVLPSYGGVGDPYTDKLIF
TGTGCTCTTGGGGTTCTCCCTTCCTACGGTGGGGTTGGGGACCCGTACACCGATAAACTCATCTTT
>TRDV1|TRDJ1|TRDD3|.
CALGGQTGTGGSYTDKLIF
TGTGCTCTTGGGGGCCAAACCGGTACTGGGGGATCCTACACCGATAAACTCATCTTT
>TRDV2|TRDJ1|TRDD3|.
CACDTDWGILNKVTTDKLIF
TGTGCCTGTGACACCGACTGGGGGATACTTAATAAAGTAACCACCGATAAACTCATCTTT
>TRDV1|TRDJ1|TRDD3|.
CALGEPRTLLYWGTTFKLIF
TGTGCTCTTGGGGAACCCCGCACGTTACTGTACTGGGGGACCACATTTAAACTCATCTTT
>TRDV1|TRDJ1|TRDD3|.
CALGELLTLGDVPNLIF
TGTGCTCTTGGGGAACTATTGACACTGGGGGATGTCCCCAATCTCATCTTT
>TRDV1|TRDJ1|.|few
CALGCGEGVVARTTDKLIF
TGTGCTCTTGGCTGTGGGGAGGGGGTGGTGGCGCGGACCACCGATAAACTCATCTTT
>TRDV1|TRDJ1|TRDD2|.
CALGDHPRPSYAWGIRADKLIF
TGTGCTCTTGGGGATCACCCGCGCCCTTCCTACGCGTGGGGAATACGCGCCGATAAACTCATCTTT
>TRDV1|TRDJ1|.|.
CALGERDTDKLIF
TGTGCTCTTGGGGAACGGGACACCGATAAACTCATCTTT
>TRDV2|TRDJ1|TRDD3|many
CACDTEGLGDMPTDKLIF
TGTGCCTGTGACACCGAGGGACTGGGGGATATGCCAACCGATAAACTCATCTTT
>TRDV1|TRDJ1|.|once
CAVGGPTLYTDKLIF
TGTGCTGTTGGAGGTCCTACTCTCTACACCGATAAACTCATCTTT
>TRDV1|TRDJ1|TRDD3|few
CALGERYVLGDMYTDKLIF
TGTGCTCTTGGGGAAAGGTATGTACTGGGGGATATGTACACCGATAAACTCATCTTT
>TRDV2|TRDJ1|TRDD3|few
CACVLTGGYAFPSYTDKLIF
TGTGCCTGTGTCCTTACTGGGGGATACGCTTTTCCCTCCTACACCGATAAACTCATCTTT
>TRDV1|TRDJ1|TRDD3|few
CALGESFLAQLYWGYSRLIF
TGTGCTCTTGGGGAATCTTTTCTCGCCCAACTTTACTGGGGATATTCGCGGCTCATCTTT
>TRDV1|TRDJ1|TRDD3|few
CALGERVLRSPKLGDPVDTDKLIF
TGTGCTCTTGGGGAAAGGGTCCTACGGTCCCCGAAGCTGGGGGACCCGGTTGACACCGATAAACTCATCTTT
>TRDV1|TRDJ1|.|few
CALEELTSTYWLYTDKLIF
TGTGCTCTTGAGGAACTTACTAGCACCTACTGGTTATACACCGATAAACTCATCTTT
>TRDV1|TRDJ1|.|.
CALGEQLRHTDKLIF
TGTGCTCTTGGGGAACAACTCCGACACACCGATAAACTCATCTTT
>TRDV1|TRDJ1|.|.
CALGELGAAEALGVGDTRLGKLIF
TGTGCTCTTGGGGAACTTGGGGCGGCGGAGGCCCTGGGTGTAGGGGACACGCGCCTAGGTAAACTCATCTTT
>TRDV1|TRDJ1|TRDD3|few
CALGELPKLGDTFPYTDKLIF
TGTGCTCTTGGGGAACTTCCTAAGCTGGGGGATACCTTCCCGTACACCGATAAACTCATCTTT
>TRDV1|TRDJ1|.|few
CALGPRKPMGGYADKLIF
TGTGCTCTTGGGCCCCGTAAGCCTATGGGGGGGTACGCCGATAAACTCATCTTT
>TRDV2|TRDJ2|TRDD3|many
CACDTPGGDILALTAQLFF
TGTGCCTGTGACACCCCCGGCGGGGATATCCTAGCTTTGACAGCACAACTCTTCTTT
>TRDV2|TRDJ1|.|.
CACDAQVLGDYTDKLIF
TGTGCCTGTGACGCCCAAGTACTAGGGGACTACACCGATAAACTCATCTTT
>TRDV1|TRDJ1|.|few
CALGGRGYTDKLIF
TGTGCTCTTGGGGGACGGGGCTACACCGATAAACTCATCTTT
>TRDV1|TRDJ1|TRDD3|.
CALGASHWLPPVLGDTGTDKLIF
TGTGCTCTTGGGGCTTCACACTGGCTTCCTCCCGTACTGGGGGATACGGGCACCGATAAACTCATCTTT
>TRDV1|TRDJ1|TRDD3|.
CALGEPYGLPPLDTGGCSRLGPYTDKLIF
TGTGCTCTTGGGGAACCATATGGGCTTCCCCCTCTCGATACTGGGGGATGCTCCCGCTTGGGGCCATACACCGATAAACTCATCTTT
>TRDV1|TRDJ2|TRDD3|.
CAVGDPPTPRGIRALTAQLFF
TGTGCTGTTGGGGACCCTCCAACTCCGAGGGGGATACGCGCTTTGACAGCACAACTCTTCTTT
>TRDV1|TRDJ1|.|.
CALGERFYRLEFLRGTGYTDKLIF
TGTGCTCTTGGGGAACGATTCTACAGGCTAGAGTTTTTAAGGGGGACGGGGTACACCGATAAACTCATCTTT
>TRDV1|TRDJ1|TRDD3|.
CALGELEGSRPLLFLLGDIPDKLIF
TGTGCTCTTGGGGAACTAGAAGGGAGTCGCCCCCTACTTTTTTTACTGGGGGATATTCCCGATAAACTCATCTTT
>TRDV2|TRDJ1|TRDD3|.
CACDTGGYWGIPIDKLIF
TGTGCCTGTGACACCGGGGGCTACTGGGGGATACCCATCGATAAACTCATCTTT
>TRDV1|TRDJ1|.|.
CALGGLLPPGRGGPGINKLIF
TGTGCTCTTGGGGGACTACTTCCCCCCGGGCGAGGGGGCCCGGGTATAAATAAACTCATCTTT
>TRDV1|TRDJ1|TRDD3|.
CALGEGQSYNSSTGGRLRGKLIF
TGTGCTCTTGGGGAAGGGCAATCCTACAATTCCAGTACTGGGGGACGCTTGAGGGGTAAACTCATCTTT
>TRDV1|TRDJ1|.|few
CALGEFYTDKLIF
TGTGCTCTTGGGGAATTTTACACCGATAAACTCATCTTT
>TRDV1|TRDJ1|.|few
CALGERGFPPGYGDKLIF
TGTGCTCTTGGGGAAAGGGGCTTCCCCCCAGGCTACGGCGATAAACTCATCTTT
>TRDV1|TRDJ1|TRDD3|.
CALGELVDPRAVPLGDTNTDKLIF
TGTGCTCTTGGGGAACTAGTCGATCCTAGAGCGGTCCCACTGGGGGATACAAACACCGATAAACTCATCTTT
>TRDV1|TRDJ1|TRDD3|.
CALGERNLLGDRTDKLIF
TGTGCTCTTGGGGAACGCAATCTACTGGGGGATCGCACCGATAAACTCATCTTT
>TRDV1|TRDJ1|TRDD3|.
CALGDLMRRREVLGDTRTDKLIF
TGTGCTCTTGGGGACCTGATGCGCCGCCGGGAGGTACTGGGGGATACCAGAACCGATAAACTCATCTTT
>TRDV1|TRDJ1|.|few
CALGQLRGSKLIF
TGTGCTCTTGGTCAACTTAGGGGTTCCAAACTCATCTTT
>TRDV2|TRDJ1|TRDD3|few
CACDPEGGGGFGGDKLIF
TGTGCCTGTGACCCGGAGGGAGGTGGGGGATTCGGTGGTGATAAACTCATCTTT
>TRDV1|TRDJ1|.|few
CALGLEGDEIYYKLIF
TGTGCTCTTGGTCTCGAGGGGGACGAGATTTATTATAAACTCATCTTT
>TRDV1|TRDJ1|TRDD3|few
CALGELVLRGSLGDLYTDKLIF
TGTGCTCTTGGGGAACTGGTCCTACGTGGGTCTCTGGGGGATCTATACACCGATAAACTCATCTTT
>TRDV1|TRDJ1|TRDD3|.
CALGNRLGDTLIDKLIF
TGTGCTCTTGGGAACCGTCTGGGGGATACGCTAATTGATAAACTCATCTTT
>TRDV2|TRDJ1|.|.
CAWALYTGPPNWCTDKLIF
TGTGCCTGGGCCCTCTACACGGGGCCCCCCAACTGGTGTACCGATAAACTCATCTTT
>TRDV1|TRDJ1|TRDD3|few
CALGVPQSLTGGGGYTDKLIF
TGTGCTCTTGGGGTACCCCAATCTTTAACGGGAGGTGGGGGATACACCGATAAACTCATCTTT
>TRDV1|TRDJ1|TRDD3|few
CALGEPVLGDCTDKLIF
TGTGCTCTTGGGGAACCCGTACTGGGGGATTGCACCGATAAACTCATCTTT
>TRDV1|TRDJ1|TRDD3|few
CALGDVVSYSRVGDTHLKYTDKLIF
TGTGCTCTTGGGGATGTCGTTTCCTACAGTCGCGTGGGGGATACGCATCTAAAGTACACCGATAAACTCATCTTT
>TRDV1|TRDJ1|TRDD3|few
CALGDAFPPSCWGIRTDYTDKLIF
TGTGCTCTTGGCGACGCCTTCCCACCATCGTGCTGGGGGATACGAACGGATTACACCGATAAACTCATCTTT
>TRDV1|TRDJ1|TRDD3|.
CALGAGSTDPYNWGILSQYTDKLIF
TGTGCTCTTGGGGCCGGTTCTACGGACCCCTATAACTGGGGGATACTTAGTCAGTACACCGATAAACTCATCTTT
>TRDV2|TRDJ1|TRDD3|few
CACDSPPYWGIEVYTDKLIF
TGTGCCTGTGACTCACCACCCTACTGGGGGATAGAGGTGTACACCGATAAACTCATCTTT
>TRDV1|TRDJ1|TRDD3|few
CALGELGLPEVVLGAPYTDKLIF
TGTGCTCTTGGGGAACTCGGCCTTCCGGAGGTCGTACTGGGGGCCCCGTACACCGATAAACTCATCTTT
>TRDV1|TRDJ1|TRDD3|.
CALGDVLTWGIFTPQTDKLIF
TGTGCTCTTGGGGATGTGCTAACCTGGGGGATATTCACCCCCCAGACCGATAAACTCATCTTT